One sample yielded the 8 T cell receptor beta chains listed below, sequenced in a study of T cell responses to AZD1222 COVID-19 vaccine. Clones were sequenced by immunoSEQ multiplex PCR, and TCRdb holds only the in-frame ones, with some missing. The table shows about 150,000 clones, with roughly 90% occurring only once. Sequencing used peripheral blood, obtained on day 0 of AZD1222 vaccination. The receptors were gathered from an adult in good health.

CDR3 bases: TGCGCCAGCAGCTTCCGGCGAGACGGTGAGCAGTTCTTC. Its translation is CASSFRRDGEQFF. V usage is TRBV5-1 and J usage is TRBJ2-1; D is unclear. Germline V gene sequence: CDR1 SGHRS, CDR2 YFSETQ. V shed 2 bases and J shed 9 bases, with 12 bases lying between them. This CDR3 spans 13 amino acids.

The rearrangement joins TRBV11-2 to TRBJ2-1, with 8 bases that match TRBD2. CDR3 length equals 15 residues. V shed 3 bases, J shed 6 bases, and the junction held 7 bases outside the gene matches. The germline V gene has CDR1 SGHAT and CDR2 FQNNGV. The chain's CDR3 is CASSFRGGRVNEQFF. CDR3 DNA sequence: TGTGCCAGCAGCTTTCGGGGGGGCCGAGTCAATGAGCAGTTCTTC.

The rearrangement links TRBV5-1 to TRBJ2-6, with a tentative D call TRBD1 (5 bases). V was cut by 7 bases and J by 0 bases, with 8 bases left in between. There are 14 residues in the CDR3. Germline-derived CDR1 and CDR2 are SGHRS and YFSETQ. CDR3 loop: CASGASSGANVLTF. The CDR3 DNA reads TGCGCCAGCGGGGCCTCCTCTGGGGCCAACGTCCTGACTTTC. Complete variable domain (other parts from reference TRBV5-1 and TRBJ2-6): KAGVTQTPRYLIKTRGQQVTLSCSPISGHRSVSWYQQTPGQGLQFLFEYFSETQRNKGNFPGRFSGRQFSNSRSEMNVSTLELGDSALYLCASGASSGANVLTFGAGSRLTVL.

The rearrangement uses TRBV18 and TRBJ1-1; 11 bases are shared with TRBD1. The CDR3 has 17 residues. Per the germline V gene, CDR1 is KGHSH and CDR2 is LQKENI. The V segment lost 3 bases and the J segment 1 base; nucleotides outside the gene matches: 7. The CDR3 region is CASSPSRTGGGNTEAFF. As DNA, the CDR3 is TGTGCCAGCTCACCTTCCCGGACAGGGGGCGGGAACACTGAAGCTTTCTTT.

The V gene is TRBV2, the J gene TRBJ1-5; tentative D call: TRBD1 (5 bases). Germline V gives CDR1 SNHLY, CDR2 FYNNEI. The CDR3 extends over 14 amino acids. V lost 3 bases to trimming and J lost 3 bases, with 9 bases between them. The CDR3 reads CASSDNRNNQPQHF. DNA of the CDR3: TGTGCCAGCAGTGACAACAGGAACAATCAGCCCCAGCATTTT. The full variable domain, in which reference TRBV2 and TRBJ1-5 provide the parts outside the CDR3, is EPEVTQTPSHQVTQMGQEVILRCVPISNHLYFYWYRQILGQKVEFLVSFYNNEISEKSEIFDDQFSVERPDGSNFTLKIRSTKLEDSAMYFCASSDNRNNQPQHFGDGTRLSIL.

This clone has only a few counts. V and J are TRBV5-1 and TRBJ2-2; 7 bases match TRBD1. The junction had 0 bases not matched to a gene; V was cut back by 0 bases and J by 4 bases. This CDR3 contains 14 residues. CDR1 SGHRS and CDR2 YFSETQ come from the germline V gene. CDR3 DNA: TGCGCCAGCAGCTTGGACAGGGGCACCGGGGAGCTGTTTTTT. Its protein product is CASSLDRGTGELFF.

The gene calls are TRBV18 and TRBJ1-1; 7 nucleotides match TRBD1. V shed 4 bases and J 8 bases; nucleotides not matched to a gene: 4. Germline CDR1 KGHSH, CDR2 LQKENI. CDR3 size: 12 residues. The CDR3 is CASSQTGKEAFF. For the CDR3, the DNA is TGTGCCAGCTCACAGACAGGGAAGGAAGCTTTCTTT. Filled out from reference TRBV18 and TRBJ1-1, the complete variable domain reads NAGVMQNPRHLVRRRGQEARLRCSPMKGHSHVYWYRQLPEEGLKFMVYLQKENIIDESGMPKERFSAEFPKEGPSILRIQQVVRGDSAAYFCASSQTGKEAFFGQGTRLTVV.

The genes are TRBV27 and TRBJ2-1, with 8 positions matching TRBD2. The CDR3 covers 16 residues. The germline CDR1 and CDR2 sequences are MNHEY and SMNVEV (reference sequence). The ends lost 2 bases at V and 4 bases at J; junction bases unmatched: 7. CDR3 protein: CASSLRSGGAYNEQFF. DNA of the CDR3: TGTGCCAGCAGTTTAAGGAGCGGGGGAGCTTACAATGAGCAGTTCTTC.